Sequencing of this T cell receptor (beta chain) was carried out in a study of blood T cells in healthy people across ages. Study findings and constraints: Greater diversity and more naive CD4+ cells were seen in long-lived donors than in aged donors. Age advanced and TCR beta diversity per million T cells fell, roughly linearly.

Through a sample-barcoded 5' primer and a J-beta primer mix, a second PCR was run for roughly 7 to 12 cycles. The study obtained at least 3 million CDR3-containing paired-end reads from every sample. TCRdb called the 5' RACE reads again in MiXCR, with one record for every CDR3 protein. The sample contains about 650,000 distinct CDR3 sequences, about 30% of which appear only once. This clonotype was counted a few times. The antigen remains unidentified. Specimen: blood. This TCR derives from a woman at least 80 years old in good health.

The CDR3 region is CASSQMTGSGETQYF. CDR3 nucleotide sequence: TGTGCCAGCAGCCAAATGACAGGGTCGGGGGAGACCCAGTACTTC. The chain combines TRBV3-1 with TRBJ2-5, with 7 bases matching TRBD1. This CDR3 has 15 amino acids. V lost 2 bases, J lost 5 bases, and 8 bases stayed unmatched. Germline V CDR1 and CDR2: LGHDT, YNNKEL (reference sequence).